This TCR beta chain originates from a study of OX40 agonist ivuxolimab in advanced cancers. The overall study: Patients treated during dose escalation were battling hepatocellular carcinoma, melanoma, renal cell or head and neck cancer. One patient with hepatocellular carcinoma and two with cutaneous melanoma, three in all, had partial responses. Study findings and constraints: Both CD4+ and CD8+ T cell populations in blood had undergone clonal expansion by week 6 at 0.1 to 3.0 mg/kg.

Assay: immunoSEQ multiplex PCR; the TCRdb copy retains only in-frame clones and omits some. The repertoire includes 30,000 to 45,000 clones, 82% of them detected once, and approximately 1.8% sits in the top ten. Blood samples were obtained at baseline, cycle 4 day 1, and cycle 7 day 1. The CDR3 runs 14 residues. CDR1 and CDR2 (germline): SGHRS, YFSETQ. V was cut by 3 bases and J by 2 bases, with 8 bases left in between. Concerning this clone itself: Antigen: not known.

This clonotype originated in an adult with an advanced solid tumor such as melanoma, head and neck, liver or kidney cancer. V and J are TRBV5-1 and TRBJ1-4, with D uncertain. Sequencing used CD4+ or CD8+ T cells sorted from blood, obtained in a trial of the OX40 agonist ivuxolimab. The CDR3 region is CASSSGFTNEKLFF. DNA for the CDR3: TGCGCCAGCAGCTCCGGTTTTACTAATGAAAAACTGTTTTTT.